The T cell receptor (beta chain) described here comes from a study of blood T cell repertoires in COVID-19. At the level of the study: Samples representing acute and convalescent COVID-19 were sourced from the United States, Italy and Spain.

Original analysis: It was from reference gene primer amplification that nucleated cell counts were estimated. The table came from immunoSEQ multiplex PCR; TCRdb's copy has only in-frame clones and leaves some out. V, J and clone size are those of that table, while D and trimming were read from the DNA. This table holds approximately 210,000 clones, roughly four fifths found once. V was shortened by 6 bases and J by 9 bases, with 14 bases between the two germline ends. The germline V gene encodes CDR1 MNHEY and CDR2 SMNVEV (reference sequence). The CDR3 spans 12 residues. The sample comprised peripheral blood. The source of this sequence is a middle-aged woman with acute or convalescent COVID-19. The chain uses TRBV27 and TRBJ1-2; D may be TRBD1 (5 bases). CDR3 protein: CASRTEYGRYTF. DNA for the CDR3: TGTGCCAGCAGGACAGAGTACGGTCGCTACACCTTC.